Below, one T cell receptor beta chain is given with its context. No antigen is known for it. In germline, CDR1 is SGHRS, CDR2 YFSETQ. Trimming took off 4 bases at V and 3 bases at J, with 11 bases between the two ends. CDR3 size: 14 residues. Additional autoimmune diseases, uncontrolled infections, pregnancy or lactation disqualified patients. The authors diagnosed from clinical symptoms, serum thyroxine, TRAb, thyroid ultrasound and orbital computed tomography. This specimen comes from a study of Graves' ophthalmopathy and Graves' hyperthyroidism. The study amplified TCR beta CDR3 regions using RNA transcripts. RT-PCR was first run with HTBI primers, then multiplex PCR in a second round. Each CDR3 protein is one row after TCRdb ran MiXCR on the multiplex PCR reads. The sample includes about 620,000 distinct CDR3 sequences, over 20% of them seen just once. Broader study findings: Classification of ophthalmopathy versus stable hyperthyroidism by a 13-signature model yielded around 88% sensitivity and approximately 79% specificity. The blood repertoire also included most expanded thyroid clonotypes above 0.001 frequency.

Sequencing input: peripheral blood. V usage is TRBV5-1 and J usage is TRBJ1-3; D remains ambiguous. The sequence derives from a woman under 30 with stable Graves' hyperthyroidism. Some clones in this sample may be carry-over from other donors' samples. The CDR3 region is CASSPRADGNTIYF. The CDR3, as DNA: TGCGCCAGCAGCCCCCGGGCAGATGGAAACACCATATATTTT.